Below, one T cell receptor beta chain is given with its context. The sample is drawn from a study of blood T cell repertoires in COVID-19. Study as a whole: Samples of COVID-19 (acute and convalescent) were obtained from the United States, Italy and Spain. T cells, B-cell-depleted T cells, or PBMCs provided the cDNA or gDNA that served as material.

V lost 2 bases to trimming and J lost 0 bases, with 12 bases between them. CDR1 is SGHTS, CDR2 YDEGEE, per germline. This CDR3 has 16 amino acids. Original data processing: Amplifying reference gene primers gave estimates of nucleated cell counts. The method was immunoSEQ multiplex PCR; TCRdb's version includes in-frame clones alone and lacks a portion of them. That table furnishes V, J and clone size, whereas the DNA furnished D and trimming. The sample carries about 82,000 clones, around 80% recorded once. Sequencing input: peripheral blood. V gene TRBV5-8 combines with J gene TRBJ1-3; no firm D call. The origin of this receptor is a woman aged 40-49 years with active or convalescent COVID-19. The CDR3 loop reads CASSFDFLSSGNTIYF. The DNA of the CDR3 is TGTGCCAGCAGCTTTGATTTCCTTAGCTCTGGAAACACCATATATTTT. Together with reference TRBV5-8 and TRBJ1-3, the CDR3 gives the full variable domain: EAGVTQSPTHLIKTRGQQATLRCSPISGHTSVYWYQQALGLGLQFLLWYDEGEERNRGNFPPRFSGRQFPNYSSELNVNALELEDSALYLCASSFDFLSSGNTIYFGEGSWLTVV.